This T cell receptor beta chain was observed in a study of shared clonotypes between healthy human individuals. Findings and limits, study-wide: Sequencing depth was expected to influence donor clonotype sharing. Approximately 4.6% of naive CD4 clonotypes were common to a few donors. Larger estimated richness was generally seen in naive subsets than in memory subsets. Generation probabilities were higher for clonotypes shared across all four sorted-subset donors than for unshared ones.

This table comes from immunoSEQ multiplex PCR, and its TCRdb copy is limited to in-frame clones, with some not included. The sample has about 2.5 million clones; roughly 92% are singletons. The CDR3 has 16 residues. The germline V gene encodes CDR1 MDHEN and CDR2 SYDVKM. Unmatched junction bases numbered 12, after V lost 6 bases and J lost 3 bases. For this clone: Its antigen remains unknown.

This TCR was recovered from a young man in good health. Some clones in this sample may be carry-over from other donors' samples. This chain uses TRBV28 with TRBJ2-7, with 9 positions matching TRBD2. The sequenced sample was naive CD4+ T cells from PBMCs. Indicated subset: CD45RA+ positively selected. CDR3 bases: TGTGCCAGCAGCCCGGGTCCGTGGCGGGAGGGCTACGAGCAGTACTTC. Translated: CASSPGPWREGYEQYF.